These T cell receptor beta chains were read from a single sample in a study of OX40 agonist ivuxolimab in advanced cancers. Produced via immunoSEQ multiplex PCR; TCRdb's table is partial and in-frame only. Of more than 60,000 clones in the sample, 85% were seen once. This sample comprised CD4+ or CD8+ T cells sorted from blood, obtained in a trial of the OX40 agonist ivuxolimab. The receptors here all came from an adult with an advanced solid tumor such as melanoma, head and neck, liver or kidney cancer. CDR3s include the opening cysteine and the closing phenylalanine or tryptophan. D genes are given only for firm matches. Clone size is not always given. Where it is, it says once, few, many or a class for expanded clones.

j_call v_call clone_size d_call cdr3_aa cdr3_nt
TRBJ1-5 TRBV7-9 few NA CASSLRRNQPQHF TGTGCCAGCAGCTTGAGGCGGAATCAGCCCCAGCATTTT
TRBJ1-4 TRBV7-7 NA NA CASSLPYEKLFF TGTGCTAGCAGCCTCCCCTATGAAAAACTGTTTTTT
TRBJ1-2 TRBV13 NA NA CASSLASGYGYTF TGTGCCAGCAGCTTAGCGTCGGGCTATGGCTACACCTTC
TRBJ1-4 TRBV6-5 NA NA CASSGTLATNEKLFF TGTGCCAGCAGTGGAACTTTAGCGACTAATGAAAAACTGTTTTTT
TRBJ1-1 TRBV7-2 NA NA CASSSQMNTEAFF TGTGCCAGCAGCTCCCAGATGAACACTGAAGCCTTCTTT
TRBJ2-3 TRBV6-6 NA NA CASRSSGGRGDTQYF TGTGCCAGCAGGTCCTCCGGGGGCAGGGGAGATACGCAGTATTTT
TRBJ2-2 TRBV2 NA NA CATSREKGPTGELFF TGTGCCACTTCCCGGGAAAAGGGGCCCACCGGGGAGCTGTTTTTT
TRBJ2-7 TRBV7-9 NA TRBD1 CASSLGEGAGYEQYF TGTGCCAGCAGCTTAGGTGAGGGGGCTGGGTACGAGCAGTACTTC
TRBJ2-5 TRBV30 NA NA CAWSWAVQETQYF TGTGCCTGGAGTTGGGCAGTACAAGAGACCCAGTACTTC
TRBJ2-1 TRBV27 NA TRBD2 CASKRTSADNEQFF TGTGCCAGCAAAAGGACTAGCGCTGACAATGAGCAGTTCTTC
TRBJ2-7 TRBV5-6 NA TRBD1 CASSFQQGFEQYF TGTGCCAGCAGCTTCCAACAGGGGTTCGAGCAGTACTTC
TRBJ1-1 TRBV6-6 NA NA CASSYQERVEAFF TGTGCCAGCAGTTATCAAGAGAGAGTTGAAGCTTTCTTT
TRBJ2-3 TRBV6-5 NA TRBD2 CASSSLGGGSSDTQYF TGTGCCAGCAGTTCCTTAGGCGGGGGGTCATCAGATACGCAGTATTTT
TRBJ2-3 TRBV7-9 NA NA CASSLQGGTDTQYF TGTGCCAGCAGCTTACAGGGTGGCACAGATACGCAGTATTTT
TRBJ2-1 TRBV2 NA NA CASMGDSYNEQFF TGTGCCAGCATGGGGGACTCCTACAATGAGCAGTTCTTC
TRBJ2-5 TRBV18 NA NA CASSPGGPETQYF TGTGCCAGCTCACCAGGGGGGCCGGAGACCCAGTACTTC
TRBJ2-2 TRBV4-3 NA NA CASSHETAGELFF TGCGCCAGCAGCCATGAGACGGCCGGGGAGCTGTTTTTT
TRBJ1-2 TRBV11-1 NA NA CASSLEVGVGYTF TGTGCCAGCAGCTTAGAGGTTGGGGTTGGCTACACCTTC
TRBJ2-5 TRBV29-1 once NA CSVVQSQETQYF TGCAGCGTGGTCCAGTCACAAGAGACCCAGTACTTC
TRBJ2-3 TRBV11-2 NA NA CASSLPYQLASTDTQYF TGTGCCAGCAGCTTACCTTACCAACTAGCTAGCACAGATACGCAGTATTTT
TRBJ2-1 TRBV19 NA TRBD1 CASRTGGPYNEQFF TGTGCCAGTAGGACAGGGGGCCCCTACAATGAGCAGTTCTTC
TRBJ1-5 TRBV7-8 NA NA CASSSNRARGTQHF TGTGCCAGCAGCTCCAACAGGGCCCGCGGGACCCAGCATTTT
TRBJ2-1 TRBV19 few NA CASSISYNEQFF TGTGCCAGTAGTATATCTTACAATGAGCAGTTCTTC
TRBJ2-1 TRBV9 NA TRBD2 CASSARTSGGDNEQFF TGTGCCAGCAGCGCCAGGACTAGCGGGGGGGACAATGAGCAGTTCTTC
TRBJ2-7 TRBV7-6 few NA CASSPLWRESSYEQYF TGTGCCAGCAGCCCTCTTTGGCGGGAAAGCTCCTACGAGCAGTACTTC
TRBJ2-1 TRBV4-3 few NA CASSQARALREQFF TGCGCCAGCAGCCAAGCCAGGGCCCTCAGGGAGCAGTTCTTC
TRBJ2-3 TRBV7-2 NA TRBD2 CASSTGLAGAPDTQYF TGTGCCAGCAGCACCGGACTAGCGGGGGCCCCAGATACGCAGTATTTT
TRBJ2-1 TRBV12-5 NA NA CASGSLTVSSSYNEQFF TGTGCTAGTGGTTCCTTGACAGTGTCAAGCTCCTACAATGAGCAGTTCTTC
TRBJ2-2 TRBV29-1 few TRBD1 CSALPRGRGDGELFF TGCAGCGCCTTGCCCAGGGGGCGAGGGGACGGGGAGCTGTTTTTT
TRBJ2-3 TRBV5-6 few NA CASSLDRSNTDTQYF TGTGCCAGCAGCTTGGACAGGTCAAACACAGATACGCAGTATTTT
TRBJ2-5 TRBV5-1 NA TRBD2 CASSFPLAGGETQYF TGCGCCAGCAGCTTCCCGCTAGCGGGGGGAGAGACCCAGTACTTC
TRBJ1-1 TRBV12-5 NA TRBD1 CASGLIPTGGTEAFF TGTGCTAGTGGTTTGATCCCCACAGGGGGCACTGAAGCTTTCTTT
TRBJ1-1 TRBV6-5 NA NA CASSPYTEAFF TGTGCCAGCAGTCCTTACACTGAAGCTTTCTTT
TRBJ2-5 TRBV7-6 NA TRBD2 CASSLAASGGRETQYF TGTGCCAGCAGCTTAGCGGCTAGCGGGGGCCGAGAGACCCAGTACTTC
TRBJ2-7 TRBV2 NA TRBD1 CASRDTGVWEQYF TGTGCCAGCAGGGACACAGGGGTGTGGGAGCAGTACTTC
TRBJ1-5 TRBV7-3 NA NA CASRQWDGSNQPQHF TGTGCCAGCCGCCAATGGGACGGCAGCAATCAGCCCCAGCATTTT
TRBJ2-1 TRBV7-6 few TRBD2 CASSLASSGVANEQFF TGTGCCAGCAGCTTAGCGTCTAGCGGGGTGGCCAATGAGCAGTTCTTC
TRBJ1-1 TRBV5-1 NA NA CASSLALGRATEAFF TGCGCCAGCAGCTTGGCTCTAGGCAGGGCCACTGAAGCTTTCTTT
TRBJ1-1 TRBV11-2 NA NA CASSLENTEAFF TGTGCCAGCAGCTTAGAGAACACTGAAGCTTTCTTT
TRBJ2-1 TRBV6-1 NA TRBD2 CASETSGGYNEQFF TGTGCCAGCGAAACTAGCGGGGGCTACAATGAGCAGTTCTTC